The 7 T cell receptor beta chains given below trace back to one sample, sequenced in a study of T cells in Graves' hyperthyroidism and ophthalmopathy. Amplified TCR beta CDR3 regions came from RNA transcripts. The HTBI set primed first-round TCR CDR3 RT-PCR. TCRdb analysed the multiplex PCR reads with MiXCR anew, one entry per CDR3 protein. The data contain 500,000 to 600,000 distinct CDR3 sequences, approximately 20% of them singletons. Source material: blood. These receptors were taken from a man between 35 and 55 years old with Graves' ophthalmopathy.

This clonotype was recorded only once. The chain carries TRBV4-1 and TRBJ1-2; D is uncertain. The CDR3 contains 16 residues. Germline V gene sequence: CDR1 MGHRA, CDR2 YSYEKL. Trimming removed 3 bases at V and 4 bases at J, with 18 bases between. DNA for the CDR3: TGCGCCAGCAGCCAGGAAGCGGCAGGCGTCGGCTATGGCTACACCTTC. Its translation: CASSQEAAGVGYGYTF.

The CDR3, as DNA: TGTGCCAGCAGTTTTCGGGGGCGTAACGAGCAGTACTTC. Translated: CASSFRGRNEQYF. This chain joins TRBV27 and TRBJ2-7; TRBD1 or TRBD2 may be the D gene (6 bases each). V was pared by 3 bases and J by 5 bases, with 11 bases between. In germline, CDR1 is MNHEY, CDR2 SMNVEV (reference sequence). CDR3 length: 13 amino acids.

This chain links TRBV9 with TRBJ1-3; 7 positions agree with TRBD1. The trim removed 0 bases at V and 4 bases at J, leaving 4 bases unmatched. CDR3 size: 15 residues. Germline V gene lookup returns CDR1 SGDLS and CDR2 YYNGEE. The CDR3 DNA reads as TGTGCCAGCAGCGTAGGTGAGGGGGCAGGAAACACCATATATTTT. Residues: CASSVGEGAGNTIYF.

This clonotype was seen ten or more times. The rearrangement uses TRBV15 and TRBJ2-5, with TRBD2 matching over 12 bases. V shed 4 bases and J 5 bases; nucleotides not matched to a gene: 11. CDR1 is LNHNV, CDR2 YYDKDF, per germline (reference sequence). CDR3 length: 17 residues. CDR3 DNA sequence: TGTGCCACCAGCACTAGCCTTTCCGGGACTAGCGGGGAGACCCAGTACTTC. Amino acids: CATSTSLSGTSGETQYF.

V usage is TRBV7-2 and J usage is TRBJ2-1, with 7 bases that match TRBD2. Germline CDR1 reads SGHTA; CDR2 reads FQGNSA. The CDR3 contains 16 residues. Trimming took 5 bases from V and 5 from J; bases not matched to a gene: 12. Written as DNA, the CDR3 is TGTGCCAGCAGCCGGAGGTGGGGCAGCGGGGACAATGAGCAGTTCTTC. Translating it yields CASSRRWGSGDNEQFF.

The chain has TRBV15 and TRBJ1-6; no firm D call. Trimming took off 4 bases at V and 9 bases at J, with 13 bases between the two ends. This CDR3 region has 14 residues. Per germline, CDR1 LNHNV and CDR2 YYDKDF (reference sequence). The CDR3 spells CATSTGPGFSPLHF. The DNA of the CDR3 is TGTGCCACCAGCACTGGACCCGGTTTTTCACCCCTCCACTTT.

This clonotype was found a few times. This chain links TRBV28 with TRBJ2-5; D might be TRBD2 (5 bases). The V end was cut by 11 bases, the J end by 12 bases, with 19 bases between. This CDR3 is 11 amino acids long. CDR1 is MDHEN and CDR2 is SYDVKM in the germline V gene. The CDR3 DNA reads TGTGCCGGCCGTCCTATTTCGCGGGAGTACTTC. Amino acids: CAGRPISREYF. Complete variable domain (other parts from reference TRBV28 and TRBJ2-5): DVKVTQSSRYLVKRTGEKVFLECVQDMDHENMFWYRQDPGLGLRLIYFSYDVKMKEKGDIPEGYSVSREKKERFSLILESASTNQTSMYLCAGRPISREYFGPGTRLLVL.